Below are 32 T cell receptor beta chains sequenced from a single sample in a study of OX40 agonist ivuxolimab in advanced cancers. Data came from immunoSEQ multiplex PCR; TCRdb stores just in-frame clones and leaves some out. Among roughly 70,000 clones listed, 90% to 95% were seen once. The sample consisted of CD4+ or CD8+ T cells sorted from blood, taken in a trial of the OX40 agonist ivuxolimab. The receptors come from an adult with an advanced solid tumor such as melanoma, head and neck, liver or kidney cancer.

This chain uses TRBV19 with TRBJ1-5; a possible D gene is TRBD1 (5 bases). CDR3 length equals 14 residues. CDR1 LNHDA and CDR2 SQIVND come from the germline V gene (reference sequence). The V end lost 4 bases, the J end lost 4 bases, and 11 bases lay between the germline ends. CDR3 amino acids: CASSTAGSNQPQHF. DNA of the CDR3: TGTGCCAGTAGTACGGCAGGGTCGAATCAGCCCCAGCATTTT. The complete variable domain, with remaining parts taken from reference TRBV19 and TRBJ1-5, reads DGGITQSPKYLFRKEGQNVTLSCEQNLNHDAMYWYRQDPGQGLRLIYYSQIVNDFQKGDIAEGYSVSREKKESFPLTVTSAQKNPTAFYLCASSTAGSNQPQHFGDGTRLSIL.

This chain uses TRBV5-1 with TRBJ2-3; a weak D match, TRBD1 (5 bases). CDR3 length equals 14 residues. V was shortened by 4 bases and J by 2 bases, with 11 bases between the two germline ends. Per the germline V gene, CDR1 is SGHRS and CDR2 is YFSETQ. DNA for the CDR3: TGCGCCAGCAGCCCCGTGGACAACACAGATACGCAGTATTTT. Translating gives CASSPVDNTDTQYF.

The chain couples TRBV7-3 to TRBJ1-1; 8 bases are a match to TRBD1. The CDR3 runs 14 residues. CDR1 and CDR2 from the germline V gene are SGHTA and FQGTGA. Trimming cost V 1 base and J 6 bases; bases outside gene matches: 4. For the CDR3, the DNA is TGTGCCAGCAGCTTAAAACAGGGGGTGGCTGAAGCTTTCTTT. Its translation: CASSLKQGVAEAFF.

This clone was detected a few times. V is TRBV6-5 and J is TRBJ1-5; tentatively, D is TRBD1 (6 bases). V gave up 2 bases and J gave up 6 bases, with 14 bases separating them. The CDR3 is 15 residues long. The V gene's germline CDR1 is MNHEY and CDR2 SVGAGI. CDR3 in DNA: TGTGCCAGCAGTTACAAGGGGGGCGGGAGTCAGCCCCAGCATTTT. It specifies CASSYKGGGSQPQHF.

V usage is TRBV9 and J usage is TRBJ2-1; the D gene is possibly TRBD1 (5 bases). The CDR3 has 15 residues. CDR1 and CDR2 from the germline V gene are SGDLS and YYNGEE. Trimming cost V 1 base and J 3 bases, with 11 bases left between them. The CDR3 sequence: CASSVSIQGYNEQFF. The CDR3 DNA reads TGTGCCAGCAGCGTATCTATTCAGGGCTACAATGAGCAGTTCTTC.

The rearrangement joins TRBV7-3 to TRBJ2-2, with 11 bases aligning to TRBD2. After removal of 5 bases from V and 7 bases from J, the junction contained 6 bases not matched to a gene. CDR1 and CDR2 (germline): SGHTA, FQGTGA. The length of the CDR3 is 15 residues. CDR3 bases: TGTGCCAGCAGCACCGTAGCGGGAGGGATCGGGGAGCTGTTTTTT. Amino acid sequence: CASSTVAGGIGELFF.

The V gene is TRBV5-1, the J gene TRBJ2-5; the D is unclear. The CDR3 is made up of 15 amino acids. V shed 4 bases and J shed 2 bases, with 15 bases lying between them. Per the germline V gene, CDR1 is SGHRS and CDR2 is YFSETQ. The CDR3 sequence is CASSLSGTPQETQYF. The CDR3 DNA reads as TGCGCCAGCAGCCTCTCCGGAACCCCTCAAGAGACCCAGTACTTC.

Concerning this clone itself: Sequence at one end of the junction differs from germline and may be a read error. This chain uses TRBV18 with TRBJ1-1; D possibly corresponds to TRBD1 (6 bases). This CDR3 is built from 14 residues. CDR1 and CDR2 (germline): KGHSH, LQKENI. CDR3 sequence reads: CASSAQGANTEALF. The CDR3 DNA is TGTGCCAGCTCAGCACAGGGTGCGAACACTGAAGCTCTCTTT.

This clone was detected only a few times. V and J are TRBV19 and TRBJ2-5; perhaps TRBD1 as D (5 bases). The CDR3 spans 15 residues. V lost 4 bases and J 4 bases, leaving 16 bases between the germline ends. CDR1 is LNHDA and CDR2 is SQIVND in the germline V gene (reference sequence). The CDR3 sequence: CASSRGFRGAETQYF. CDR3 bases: TGTGCCAGTAGTAGGGGCTTTAGGGGCGCAGAGACCCAGTACTTC.

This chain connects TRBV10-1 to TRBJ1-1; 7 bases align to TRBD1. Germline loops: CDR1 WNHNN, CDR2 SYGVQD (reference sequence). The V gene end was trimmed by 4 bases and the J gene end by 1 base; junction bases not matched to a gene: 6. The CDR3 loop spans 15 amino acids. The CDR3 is CASSGTTGWNTEAFF. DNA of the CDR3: TGCGCCAGCAGTGGGACGACAGGGTGGAACACTGAAGCTTTCTTT.

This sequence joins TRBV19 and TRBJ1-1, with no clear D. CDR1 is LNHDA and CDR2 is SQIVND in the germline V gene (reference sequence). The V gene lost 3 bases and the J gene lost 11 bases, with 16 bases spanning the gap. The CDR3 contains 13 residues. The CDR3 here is CASSISFNLRAFF. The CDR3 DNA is TGTGCCAGTAGTATTTCTTTTAATCTAAGGGCTTTCTTT.

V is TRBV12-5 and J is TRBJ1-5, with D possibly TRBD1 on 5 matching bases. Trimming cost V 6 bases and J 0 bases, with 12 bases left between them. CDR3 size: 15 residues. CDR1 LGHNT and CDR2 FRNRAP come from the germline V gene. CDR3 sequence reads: CASGTGQVSNQPQHF. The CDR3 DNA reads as TGTGCTAGTGGAACGGGGCAGGTTAGCAATCAGCCCCAGCATTTT. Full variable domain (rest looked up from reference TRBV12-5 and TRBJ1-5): DARVTQTPRHKVTEMGQEVTMRCQPILGHNTVFWYRQTMMQGLELLAYFRNRAPLDDSGMPKDRFSAEMPDATLATLKIQPSEPRDSAVYFCASGTGQVSNQPQHFGDGTRLSIL.

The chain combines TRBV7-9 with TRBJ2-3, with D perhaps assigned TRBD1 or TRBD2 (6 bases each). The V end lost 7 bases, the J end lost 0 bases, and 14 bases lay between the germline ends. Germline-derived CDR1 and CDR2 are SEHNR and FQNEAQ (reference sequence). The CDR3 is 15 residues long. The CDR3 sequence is CASNDRGASTDTQYF. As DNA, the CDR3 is TGTGCCAGCAACGATAGGGGGGCTAGCACAGATACGCAGTATTTT.

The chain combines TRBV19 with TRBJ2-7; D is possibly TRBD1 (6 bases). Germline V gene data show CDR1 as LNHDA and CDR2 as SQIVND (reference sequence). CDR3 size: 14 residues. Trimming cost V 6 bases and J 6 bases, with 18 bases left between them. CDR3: CASRTGGYKGEQYF. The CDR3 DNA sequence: TGTGCCAGTAGGACAGGTGGCTATAAGGGCGAGCAGTACTTC.

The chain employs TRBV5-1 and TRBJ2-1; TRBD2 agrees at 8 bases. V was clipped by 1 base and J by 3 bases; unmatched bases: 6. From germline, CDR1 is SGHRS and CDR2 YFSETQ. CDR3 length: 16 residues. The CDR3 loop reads CASSLRPGGVYNEQFF. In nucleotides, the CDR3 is TGCGCCAGCAGCTTGAGGCCCGGGGGGGTCTACAATGAGCAGTTCTTC.

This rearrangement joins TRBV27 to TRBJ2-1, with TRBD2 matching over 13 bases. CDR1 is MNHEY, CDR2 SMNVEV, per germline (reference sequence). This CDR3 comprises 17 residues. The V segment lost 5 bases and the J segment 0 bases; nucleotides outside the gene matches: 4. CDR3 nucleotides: TGTGCCAGCAGTCCCCGGACTAGCGGGAGCTCCTACAATGAGCAGTTCTTC. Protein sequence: CASSPRTSGSSYNEQFF.

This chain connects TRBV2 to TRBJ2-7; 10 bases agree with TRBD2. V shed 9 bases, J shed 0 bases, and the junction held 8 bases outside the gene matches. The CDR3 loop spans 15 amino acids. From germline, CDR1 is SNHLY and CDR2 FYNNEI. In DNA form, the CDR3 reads TGTGCCAGTCAGATTACTAGCGGGATCTCCTACGAGCAGTACTTC. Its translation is CASQITSGISYEQYF.

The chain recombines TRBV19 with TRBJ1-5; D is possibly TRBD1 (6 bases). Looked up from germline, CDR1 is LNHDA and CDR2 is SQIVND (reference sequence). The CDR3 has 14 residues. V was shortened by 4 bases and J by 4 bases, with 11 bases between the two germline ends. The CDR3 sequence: CASSTNQGNQPQHF. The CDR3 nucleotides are TGTGCCAGTAGTACGAATCAGGGGAATCAGCCCCAGCATTTT.

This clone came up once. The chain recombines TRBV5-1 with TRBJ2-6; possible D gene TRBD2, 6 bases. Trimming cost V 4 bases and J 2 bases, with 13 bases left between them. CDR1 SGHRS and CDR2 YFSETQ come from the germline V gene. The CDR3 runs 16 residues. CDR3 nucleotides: TGCGCCAGCAGCGGGGGAGGTAGGGCTGGGGCCAACGTCCTGACTTTC. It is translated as CASSGGGRAGANVLTF.

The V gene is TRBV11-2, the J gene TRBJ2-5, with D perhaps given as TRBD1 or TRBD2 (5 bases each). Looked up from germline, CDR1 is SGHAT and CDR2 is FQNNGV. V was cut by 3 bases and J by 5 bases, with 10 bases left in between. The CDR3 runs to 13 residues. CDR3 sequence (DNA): TGTGCCAGCAGCTTGGGGGTAGTGGAGACCCAGTACTTC. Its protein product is CASSLGVVETQYF.

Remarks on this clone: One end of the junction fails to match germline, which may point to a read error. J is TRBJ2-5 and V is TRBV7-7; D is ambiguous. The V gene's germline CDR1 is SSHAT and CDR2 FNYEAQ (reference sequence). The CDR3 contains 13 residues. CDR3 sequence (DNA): TGTGCTAGCAGTCCCACAGCAATGGTTACCCAGTACTTC. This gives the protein CASSPTAMVTQYF.

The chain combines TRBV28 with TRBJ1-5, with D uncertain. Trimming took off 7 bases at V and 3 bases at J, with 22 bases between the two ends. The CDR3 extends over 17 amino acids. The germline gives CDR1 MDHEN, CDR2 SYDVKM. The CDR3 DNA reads TGTGCCAGCAAGGAACGTGCATGGCGGTTACTCAATCAGCCCCAGCATTTT. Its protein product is CASKERAWRLLNQPQHF.

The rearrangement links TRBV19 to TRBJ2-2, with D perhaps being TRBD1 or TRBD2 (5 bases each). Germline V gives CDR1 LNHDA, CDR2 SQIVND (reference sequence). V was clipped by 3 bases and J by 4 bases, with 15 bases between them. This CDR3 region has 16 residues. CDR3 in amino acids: CASSIGALGVTGELFF. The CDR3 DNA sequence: TGTGCCAGTAGTATCGGGGCCCTGGGAGTCACCGGGGAGCTGTTTTTT.

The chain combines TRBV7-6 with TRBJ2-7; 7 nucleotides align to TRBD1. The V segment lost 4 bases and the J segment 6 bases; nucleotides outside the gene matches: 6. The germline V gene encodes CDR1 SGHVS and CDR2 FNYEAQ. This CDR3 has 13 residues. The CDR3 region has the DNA TGTGCCAGCAGCTCAAAACAGGGGACCGAGCAGTACTTC. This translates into CASSSKQGTEQYF.

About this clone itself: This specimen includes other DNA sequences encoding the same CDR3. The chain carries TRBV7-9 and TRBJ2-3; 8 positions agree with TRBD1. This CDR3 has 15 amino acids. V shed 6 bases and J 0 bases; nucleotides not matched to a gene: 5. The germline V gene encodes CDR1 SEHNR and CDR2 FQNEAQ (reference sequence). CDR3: CASSSGTGSTDTQYF. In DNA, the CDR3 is TGTGCCAGCAGTTCCGGGACAGGAAGCACAGATACGCAGTATTTT.

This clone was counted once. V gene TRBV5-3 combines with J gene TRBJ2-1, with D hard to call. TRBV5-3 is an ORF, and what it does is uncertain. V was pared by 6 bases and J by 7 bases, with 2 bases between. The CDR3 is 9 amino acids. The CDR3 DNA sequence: TGTGCCAGAACAAATGAGCAGTTCTTC. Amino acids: CARTNEQFF.

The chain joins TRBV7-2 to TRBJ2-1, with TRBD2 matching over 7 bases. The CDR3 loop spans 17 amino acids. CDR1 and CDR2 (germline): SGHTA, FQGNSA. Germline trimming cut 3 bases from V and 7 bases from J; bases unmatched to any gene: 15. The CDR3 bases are TGTGCCAGCAGCTTTGGGCGTGCGGGAGCCTCGAGTAATGAGCAGTTCTTC. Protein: CASSFGRAGASSNEQFF.

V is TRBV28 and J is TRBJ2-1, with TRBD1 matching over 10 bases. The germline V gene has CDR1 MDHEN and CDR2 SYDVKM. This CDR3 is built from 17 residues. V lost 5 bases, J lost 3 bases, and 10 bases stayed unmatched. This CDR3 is CASSISDRGRFYNEQFF. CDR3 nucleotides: TGTGCCAGCAGTATCTCCGACAGGGGGCGTTTCTACAATGAGCAGTTCTTC.

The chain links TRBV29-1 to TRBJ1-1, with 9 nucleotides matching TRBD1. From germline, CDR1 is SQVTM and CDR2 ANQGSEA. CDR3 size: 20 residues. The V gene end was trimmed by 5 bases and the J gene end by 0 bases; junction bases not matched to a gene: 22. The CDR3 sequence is CSVRGAFVGTGNGVNTEAFF. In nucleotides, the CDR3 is TGCAGCGTTCGGGGAGCTTTTGTGGGGACAGGGAATGGGGTGAACACTGAAGCTTTCTTT.

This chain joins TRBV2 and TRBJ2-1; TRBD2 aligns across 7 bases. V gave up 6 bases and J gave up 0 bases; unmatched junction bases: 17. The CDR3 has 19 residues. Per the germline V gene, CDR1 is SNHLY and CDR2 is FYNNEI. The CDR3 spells CASRGLGVWGANSYNEQFF. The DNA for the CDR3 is TGTGCCAGCAGAGGACTAGGTGTTTGGGGTGCAAACTCCTACAATGAGCAGTTCTTC.

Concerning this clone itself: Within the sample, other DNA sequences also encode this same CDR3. As DNA, the CDR3 is TGTGCCAGCAGGGAGGGGCAGGGAAAAACCTACGAGCAGTACTTC. Its protein is CASREGQGKTYEQYF. The chain is built from TRBV2 and TRBJ2-7; maybe TRBD2 (6 bases). V dropped 6 bases and J dropped 2 bases, with 17 bases sitting between them. This CDR3 has 15 residues. From germline, CDR1 is SNHLY and CDR2 FYNNEI.

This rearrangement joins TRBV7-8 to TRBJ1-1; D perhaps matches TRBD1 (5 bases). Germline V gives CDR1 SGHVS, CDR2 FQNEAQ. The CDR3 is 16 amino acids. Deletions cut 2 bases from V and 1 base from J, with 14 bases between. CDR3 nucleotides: TGTGCCAGCAGCTTATTCACAGGCCTAAAGAACACTGAAGCTTTCTTT. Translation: CASSLFTGLKNTEAFF.